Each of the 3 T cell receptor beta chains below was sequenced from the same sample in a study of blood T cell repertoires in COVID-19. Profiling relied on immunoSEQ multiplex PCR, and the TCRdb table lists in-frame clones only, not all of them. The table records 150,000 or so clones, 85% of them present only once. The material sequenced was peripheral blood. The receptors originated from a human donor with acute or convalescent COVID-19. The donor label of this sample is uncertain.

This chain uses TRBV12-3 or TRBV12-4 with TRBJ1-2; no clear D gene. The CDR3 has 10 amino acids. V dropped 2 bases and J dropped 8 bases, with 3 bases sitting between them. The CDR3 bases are TGTGCCAGCAGTTTAAGCGGCTACACCTTC. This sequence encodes CASSLSGYTF.

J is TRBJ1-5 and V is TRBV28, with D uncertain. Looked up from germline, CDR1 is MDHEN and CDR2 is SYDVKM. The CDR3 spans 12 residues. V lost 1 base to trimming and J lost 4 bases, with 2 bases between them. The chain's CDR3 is CASSLLNQPQHF. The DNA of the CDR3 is TGTGCCAGCAGTTTATTAAATCAGCCCCAGCATTTT.

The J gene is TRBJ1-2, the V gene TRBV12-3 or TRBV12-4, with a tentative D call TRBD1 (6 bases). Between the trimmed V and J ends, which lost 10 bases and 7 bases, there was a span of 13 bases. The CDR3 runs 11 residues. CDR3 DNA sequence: TGTGCCACGAGGGGGTTGCGTGGCTACACCTTC. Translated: CATRGLRGYTF.